The entry below gives a single TCR beta chain sequence along with its context. V lost 4 bases, J lost 4 bases, and 5 bases stayed unmatched. The CDR3 is made up of 15 amino acids. The germline V gene has CDR1 SGDLS and CDR2 YYNGEE. This entry comes from a study of T cell changes during pregnancy in multiple sclerosis. Clones were sequenced by immunoSEQ multiplex PCR, and TCRdb holds only the in-frame ones, with some missing. The sample has about 44,000 clones; about 90% are singletons. The chain is built from TRBV9 and TRBJ2-7; 13 nucleotides match TRBD2. The sample was CD4+ T cells from peripheral blood mononuclear cells, taken in the third trimester of pregnancy. The sequence derives from a female donor with multiple sclerosis, enrolled in a pregnancy study. As DNA, the CDR3 is TGTGCCAGCAGCCCCGAGGGACTAGCGGGATACGAGCAGTACTTC. It is translated as CASSPEGLAGYEQYF.